This T cell receptor (beta chain) comes out of a study of metastatic and nonmetastatic thyroid tumors. Each patient came to thyroid surgery without any prior treatment (of any kind). Through MiXCR, TCRdb re-clonotyped the PCR reads. The table shows roughly 38,000 clones, with 9% to 13% occurring only once. CDR1 is SGHNT, CDR2 YYREEE, per germline (reference sequence). Germline trimming cut 3 bases from V and 10 bases from J; bases unmatched to any gene: 6. The CDR3 is 12 amino acids. As regards this clone: A much larger clone lies one base from this, so it may be a read error. No conserved phenylalanine or tryptophan ends this CDR3, so it is likely a read error.

This sequence was found in a male donor with papillary thyroid cancer or a benign thyroid nodule (not recorded which). Some clones in this sample may be carry-over from other donors' samples. This chain connects TRBV5-4 to TRBJ1-2; 7 bases are a match to TRBD1. The sample consisted of blood. CDR3 bases: TGTGCCAGCAGCTCGGACAGGACTTTCTACACCATC. It translates to CASSSDRTFYTI.